This T cell receptor beta chain appears in the sequencing data of a study of CD8+ T cells in alopecia areata. The authors extracted RNA and reverse transcribed it into cDNA as the sequencing template. Clones were read by immunoSEQ multiplex PCR, and TCRdb kept only the in-frame ones, dropping some. The table has some 170,000 clones, about 53% seen once; the top ten hold roughly 10%. CDR1 is ENHRY, CDR2 SYGVKD, per germline. The length of the CDR3 is 14 residues. Germline trimming cut 11 bases from V and 0 bases from J; bases unmatched to any gene: 6. Stated treatment: oral pan-JAK inhibitor, 5-10 mg twice daily.

The sample was CD8+ T cells sorted from blood, taken at week 24, from a patient treated with tofacitinib. The source is a human donor with alopecia areata. The rearrangement joins TRBV10-3 to TRBJ1-5, with TRBD1 matching over 8 bases. Here the CDR3 DNA reads TGTGCCGTCGACAGGGGAAATAGCAATCAGCCCCAGCATTTT. Amino acids: CAVDRGNSNQPQHF.